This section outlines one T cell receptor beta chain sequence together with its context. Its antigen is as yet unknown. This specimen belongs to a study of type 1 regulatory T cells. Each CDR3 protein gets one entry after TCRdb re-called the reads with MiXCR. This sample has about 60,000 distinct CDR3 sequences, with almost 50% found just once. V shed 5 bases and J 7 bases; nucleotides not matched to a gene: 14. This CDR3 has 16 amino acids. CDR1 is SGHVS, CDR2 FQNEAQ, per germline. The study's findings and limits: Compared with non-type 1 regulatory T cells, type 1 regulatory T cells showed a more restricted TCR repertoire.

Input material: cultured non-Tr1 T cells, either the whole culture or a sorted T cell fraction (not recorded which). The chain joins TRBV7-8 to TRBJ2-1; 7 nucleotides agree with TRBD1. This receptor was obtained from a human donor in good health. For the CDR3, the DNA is TGTGCCAGCAGCGGGAGTGGCGGCAGGGGGAGTAATGAGCAGTTCTTC. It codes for CASSGSGGRGSNEQFF. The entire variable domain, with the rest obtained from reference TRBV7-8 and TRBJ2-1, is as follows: GAGVSQSPRYKVAKRGQDVALRCDPISGHVSLFWYQQALGQGPEFLTYFQNEAQLDKSGLPSDRFFAERPEGSVSTLKIQRTQQEDSAVYLCASSGSGGRGSNEQFFGPGTRLTVL.